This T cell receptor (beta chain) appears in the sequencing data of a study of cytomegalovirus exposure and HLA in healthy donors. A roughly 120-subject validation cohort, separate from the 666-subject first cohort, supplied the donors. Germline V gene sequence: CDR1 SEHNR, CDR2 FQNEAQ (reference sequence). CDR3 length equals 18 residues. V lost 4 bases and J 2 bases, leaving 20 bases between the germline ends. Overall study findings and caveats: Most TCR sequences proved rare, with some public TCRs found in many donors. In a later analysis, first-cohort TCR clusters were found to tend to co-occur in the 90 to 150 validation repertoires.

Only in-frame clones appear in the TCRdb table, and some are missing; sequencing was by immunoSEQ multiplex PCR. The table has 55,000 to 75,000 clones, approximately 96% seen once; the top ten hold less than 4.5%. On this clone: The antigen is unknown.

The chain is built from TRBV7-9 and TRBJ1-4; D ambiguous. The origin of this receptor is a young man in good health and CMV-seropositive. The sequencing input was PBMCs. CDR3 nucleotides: TGTGCCAGCAGCTCAATGAAGCAGGAAGCTGGGACTAATGAAAAACTGTTTTTT. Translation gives CASSSMKQEAGTNEKLFF.